These T cell receptor beta chains were read from a single sample in a study of regulatory T cells in long-lasting Graves disease. TCRdb re-called the multiplex PCR reads through MiXCR, storing one row per CDR3 protein. The table lists 400,000 to 650,000 distinct CDR3 sequences, around 16% of them singletons, with about 25% in the top ten. This same sample was also part of a study on T cells in Graves' hyperthyroidism and ophthalmopathy.

Sequencing used peripheral blood mononuclear cells (PBMCs), obtained at new diagnosis, from a patient treated with antithyroid drugs. These receptors were taken from a woman aged 35-60 years with Graves disease. Both conserved end residues are part of each CDR3.

J gene: TRBJ1-2; V gene: TRBV2; CDR3 protein: CASMTDSNYGYTF
J gene: TRBJ2-1; V gene: TRBV7-9; CDR3 protein: CASSLARTGGAYNEQFF
J gene: TRBJ1-1; V gene: TRBV28; CDR3 protein: CASSGPNTEAFF
J gene: TRBJ2-3; V gene: TRBV19; CDR3 protein: CASRHRLTAGTDTQYF
J gene: TRBJ2-7; V gene: TRBV11-2; CDR3 protein: CASSSHRYYEQYF
J gene: TRBJ2-1; V gene: TRBV20-1; CDR3 protein: CSAIRTRGEQFF
J gene: TRBJ1-1; V gene: TRBV5-1; CDR3 protein: CASMGGGRTEAFF
J gene: TRBJ2-1; V gene: TRBV19; CDR3 protein: CASSIAVGSYNEQFF
J gene: TRBJ2-7; V gene: TRBV7-6; CDR3 protein: CASSDDGGADAYEQYF
J gene: TRBJ2-7; V gene: TRBV2; CDR3 protein: CASSEIGRGGYEQYF
J gene: TRBJ2-1; V gene: TRBV5-1; CDR3 protein: CASSLNLNNEQFF
J gene: TRBJ2-7; V gene: TRBV6-1; CDR3 protein: CATEVVLLNSYEQYF
J gene: TRBJ1-4; V gene: TRBV12-3/TRBV12-4; CDR3 protein: CASRPPHGTGNEKLFF
J gene: TRBJ1-4; V gene: TRBV19; CDR3 protein: CASSIIGRGTNEKLFF
J gene: TRBJ2-2; V gene: TRBV2; CDR3 protein: CASSGVGRTGELFF
J gene: TRBJ1-4; V gene: TRBV19; CDR3 protein: CASSIWTGLQNEKLFF
J gene: TRBJ1-1; V gene: TRBV15; CDR3 protein: CATSREGYTEAFF
J gene: TRBJ2-7; V gene: TRBV20-1; CDR3 protein: CSAPSIHEQYF
J gene: TRBJ2-2; V gene: TRBV12-3/TRBV12-4; CDR3 protein: CAGVRLNTGELFF
J gene: TRBJ1-2; V gene: TRBV5-6; CDR3 protein: CASSLAKGSRGYGYTF
J gene: TRBJ2-5; V gene: TRBV7-2; CDR3 protein: CASSLVASQETQYF
J gene: TRBJ1-3; V gene: TRBV5-1; CDR3 protein: CASSLVAINSGNTIYF
J gene: TRBJ2-1; V gene: TRBV7-6; CDR3 protein: CASSLTYPVNEQFF
J gene: TRBJ1-5; V gene: TRBV5-1; CDR3 protein: CASSLKGDSNQPQHF
J gene: TRBJ1-4; V gene: TRBV6-5; CDR3 protein: CASSSTLATNEKLFF
J gene: TRBJ1-2; V gene: TRBV12-3/TRBV12-4; CDR3 protein: CASSFGLHRPTQGYTF
J gene: TRBJ1-1; V gene: TRBV20-1; CDR3 protein: CSARRAHENTEAFF
J gene: TRBJ1-2; V gene: TRBV6-5; CDR3 protein: CASSYPSGHGYTF
J gene: TRBJ2-2; V gene: TRBV24-1; CDR3 protein: CATRAGDSNTGELFF
J gene: TRBJ1-3; V gene: TRBV4-1; CDR3 protein: CASSQQHISGNTIYF
J gene: TRBJ1-2; V gene: TRBV12-3/TRBV12-4; CDR3 protein: CASSLDRAGYTF
J gene: TRBJ1-2; V gene: TRBV3-1; CDR3 protein: CASSQGLGGYYGYTF
J gene: TRBJ1-3; V gene: TRBV7-2; CDR3 protein: CASSLGSSGNTIYF
J gene: TRBJ2-1; V gene: TRBV7-2; CDR3 protein: CASRRVAGDNEQFF
J gene: TRBJ2-2; V gene: TRBV11-2; CDR3 protein: CASSYGQAPRGELFF
J gene: .; V gene: TRBV9; CDR3 protein: CASSVAQGRETQYF
J gene: TRBJ1-6; V gene: TRBV6-2/TRBV6-3; CDR3 protein: CASRPPGTGLSPLHF
J gene: TRBJ1-1; V gene: TRBV2; CDR3 protein: CASRYRGSAEAFF
J gene: TRBJ2-4; V gene: TRBV19; CDR3 protein: CATTLGRGNNIQYF
J gene: TRBJ1-3; V gene: TRBV7-9; CDR3 protein: CASTTTGTFSGNTIYF
J gene: TRBJ2-1; V gene: TRBV7-9; CDR3 protein: CASSHNRQVRYNEQFF
J gene: TRBJ1-2; V gene: TRBV18; CDR3 protein: CASSATGWGYTF